This TCR beta chain was sequenced for a study of blood T cell repertoires in COVID-19. Study background: The United States, Italy and Spain were the sources of the acute and convalescent COVID-19 samples. The cDNA or gDNA used as material had been derived from T cells, B-cell-depleted T cells, or PBMCs.

Generated by immunoSEQ multiplex PCR, the TCRdb table keeps only in-frame clones and is missing some. The sample contains 100,000 to 120,000 clones, about 85% of which appear only once. Germline loops: CDR1 SGHRS, CDR2 YFSETQ. CDR3 length equals 14 residues. V shed 6 bases, J shed 0 bases, and the junction held 4 bases outside the gene matches. This receptor was obtained from a woman in her seventies with acute or convalescent COVID-19. J is TRBJ1-1 and V is TRBV5-1, with 8 bases fitting TRBD1. Sequencing used peripheral blood. CDR3: CASNRGELNTEAFF. The CDR3 nucleotides read TGCGCCAGCAACAGGGGGGAGCTGAACACTGAAGCTTTCTTT.